The subject of this entry is one T cell receptor beta chain. The entry originates in a study of blood T cell repertoires in COVID-19. Study details: Collection of acute and convalescent COVID-19 samples took place in the United States, Italy and Spain. The analysed material was cDNA or gDNA that came from T cells, B-cell-depleted T cells, or PBMCs.

Original processing methods: Using reference gene primer amplification, nucleated cell counts were estimated. TCRdb's copy holds only in-frame clones and misses some; the assay was immunoSEQ multiplex PCR. That table furnishes V, J and clone size, whereas the DNA furnished D and trimming. The repertoire holds approximately 270,000 clones, with 75% to 90% as singletons. The clonotype was recovered from a woman in her seventies with acute or convalescent COVID-19. Sequenced sample: peripheral blood.

CDR3 amino acids: CASSRTSGDPYNEQFF. In DNA form, the CDR3 reads TGTGCCAGCAGCAGGACTAGCGGGGACCCCTACAATGAGCAGTTCTTC. The rearrangement uses TRBV5-4 and TRBJ2-1; 12 bases are shared with TRBD2. V lost 4 bases to trimming and J lost 2 bases; unmatched junction nucleotides: 4. CDR1 SGHNT and CDR2 YYREEE come from the germline V gene (reference sequence). CDR3 size: 16 residues.